The present entry profiles one T cell receptor (beta chain) with its context. Its specificity is unknown. These data originate in a study of cytomegalovirus exposure and HLA in healthy donors. Looking at the study overall: Most donors, 81% of 398 genotyped, fell in the Caucasian-associated ancestry cluster.

The J segment lost 3 bases and the V segment lost 2 bases, leaving 9 bases of the junction unmatched. In germline, CDR1 is MNHNS, CDR2 SASEGT. The CDR3 is 16 amino acids. Researchers ran the PCR with 60 Vbeta and 13 Jbeta primers. The table came from immunoSEQ multiplex PCR; TCRdb's copy has only in-frame clones and leaves some out. The repertoire has 110,000 or so clones, around 72% of them found once; the top ten carry roughly 6%. The study's findings and limits: Sequencing likely generated an artifact that appeared as a cluster of highly shared sequence variants. Published work reported that the classifier diagnosed cytomegalovirus status with high specificity and sensitivity. Through in vitro validation, three CMV-associated chains were shown to be specific for CMV antigens.

The sequencing input was PBMCs. The rearrangement links TRBV6-1 to TRBJ2-7; 8 nucleotides align to TRBD1. This TCR derives from a male donor in good health and CMV-seronegative. CDR3 loop: CASSERTGGSYYEQYF. CDR3 bases: TGTGCCAGCAGTGAAAGAACAGGGGGTTCCTACTACGAGCAGTACTTC.